These 7 T cell receptor beta chains came from one sample sequenced in a study of blood T cell repertoires in COVID-19. TCRdb keeps only in-frame clones here, not all; method: immunoSEQ multiplex PCR. The data hold about 130,000 clones, with roughly four fifths observed a single time. Sequencing input: PBMCs or T cells enriched from blood (not recorded which). These receptors originate from a man aged 45 to 65 who had recovered from COVID-19.

This clone was observed at least ten times. The V and J genes are TRBV7-9 and TRBJ1-4; D may be TRBD1 (5 bases). Germline V gene sequence: CDR1 SEHNR, CDR2 FQNEAQ (reference sequence). The CDR3 spans 14 residues. The V end lost 1 base, the J end lost 8 bases, and 11 bases lay between the germline ends. DNA for the CDR3: TGTGCCAGCAGCTTAGTGCCTGGGGGGGAAAAACTGTTTTTT. This translates into CASSLVPGGEKLFF.

The chain combines TRBV7-2 with TRBJ2-5; 11 bases match TRBD2. CDR1 SGHTA and CDR2 FQGNSA come from the germline V gene. Germline trimming cut 1 base from V and 5 bases from J; bases unmatched to any gene: 3. The CDR3 length is 15 residues. Here the CDR3 DNA reads TGTGCCAGCAGCTTAGGTAGCGGGGGGGTTGAGACCCAGTACTTC. Residues: CASSLGSGGVETQYF.

The rearrangement joins TRBV11-2 to TRBJ1-1; tentatively, D is TRBD1 (6 bases). The CDR3 contains 14 residues. CDR1 and CDR2 from the germline V gene are SGHAT and FQNNGV. Trimming removed 3 bases at V and 8 bases at J, with 16 bases between. The CDR3 nucleotides read TGTGCCAGCAGCTTTAGAAGCAGGGGTTTGGAAGCTTTCTTT. Translating it yields CASSFRSRGLEAFF.

V and J are TRBV27 and TRBJ1-2, with 10 bases matching TRBD1. V lost 5 bases to trimming and J lost 4 bases; unmatched junction nucleotides: 4. Germline CDR1 and CDR2: MNHEY and SMNVEV (reference sequence). There are 14 residues in the CDR3. CDR3 coding DNA: TGTGCCAGCAGTGCAGGACAGGGGGGCTATGGCTACACCTTC. Translation: CASSAGQGGYGYTF.

The gene calls are TRBV3-1 (or the pseudogene TRBV3-2) and TRBJ2-3; 7 bases agree with TRBD1. V trimming: 0 bases; J trimming: 1 base; junction bases outside the gene matches: 13. CDR3 length: 19 amino acids. CDR1 and CDR2 from the germline V gene are LGHDT and YNNKEL (reference sequence). The CDR3, as DNA: TGTGCCAGCAGCCAAGATCCCCGGCCTAACAGGGGCGGCACAGATACGCAGTATTTT. Amino acid sequence: CASSQDPRPNRGGTDTQYF.

This clone was counted only a few times. The genes are TRBV14 and TRBJ1-1, with TRBD1 matching over 7 bases. V lost 3 bases and J lost 3; bases outside the gene matches: 1. This CDR3 has 13 amino acids. Germline loops: CDR1 SGHDN, CDR2 FVKESK. The CDR3 DNA sequence: TGTGCCAGCAGCCAGACAGGGTACACTGAAGCTTTCTTT. Translated, it gives CASSQTGYTEAFF.

This clone was recorded once. V is TRBV3-1 (or the pseudogene TRBV3-2) and J is TRBJ1-1; possibly TRBD1 for D (6 bases). From germline, CDR1 is LGHDT and CDR2 YNNKEL (reference sequence). Trimming removed 7 bases from V and 1 base from J, with 10 bases in between. The CDR3 covers 13 residues. CDR3: CASKTTGNTEAFF. CDR3 bases: TGTGCCAGCAAAACGACAGGGAACACTGAAGCTTTCTTT.